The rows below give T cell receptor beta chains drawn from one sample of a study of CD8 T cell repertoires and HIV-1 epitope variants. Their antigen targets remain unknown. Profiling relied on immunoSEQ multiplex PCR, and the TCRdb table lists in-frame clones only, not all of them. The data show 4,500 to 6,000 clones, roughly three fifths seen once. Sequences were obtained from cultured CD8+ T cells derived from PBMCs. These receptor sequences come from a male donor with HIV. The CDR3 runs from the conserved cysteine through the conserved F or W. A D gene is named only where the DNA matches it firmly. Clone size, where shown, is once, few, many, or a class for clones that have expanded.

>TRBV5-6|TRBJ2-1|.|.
CASSLERNEQFF
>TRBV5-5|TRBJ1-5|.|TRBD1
CASSSQGESNQPQHF
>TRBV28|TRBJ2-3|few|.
CASRRGTYYTDTQYF
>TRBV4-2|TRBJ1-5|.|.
CASSYGQSNQPQHF
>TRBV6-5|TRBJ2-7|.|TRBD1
CASSPGQSSYEQYF
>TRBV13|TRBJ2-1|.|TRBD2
CASSSPASTSGVNEQFF
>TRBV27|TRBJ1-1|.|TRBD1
CASSSPGTGVISTEAFF
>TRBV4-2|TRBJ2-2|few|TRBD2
CASSQAGGPSTGELFF
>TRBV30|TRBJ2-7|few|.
CAWSGDGYEQYF
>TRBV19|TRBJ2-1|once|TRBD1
CASSFGTGDYNEQFF
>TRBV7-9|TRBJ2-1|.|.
CASSSSGPGGPANNEQFF
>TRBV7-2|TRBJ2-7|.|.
CASSLDTQTSVYEQYF
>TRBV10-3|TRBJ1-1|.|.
CAISPMNTEAFF
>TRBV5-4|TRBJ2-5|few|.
CASWDTQETQYF
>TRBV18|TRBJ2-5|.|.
CASSPGMMGETQYF
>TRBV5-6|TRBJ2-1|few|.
CASSLEWVPYNEQFF